The 11 T cell receptor beta chains listed next were all sequenced from one sample in a study of CD8 T cells in Susac syndrome. Roughly 0.45 to 1 ug RNA was reverse transcribed with random hexamers. Each CDR3 protein gets one entry after TCRdb re-called the immunoSEQ multiplex PCR reads with MiXCR. The data contain a few hundred thousand distinct CDR3 sequences, 90% to 95% of them singletons. The sequencing input was CD4+ T cells from PBMCs. The receptors derive from a human donor with multiple sclerosis.

V usage is TRBV11-2 and J usage is TRBJ2-1, with a tentative D call TRBD1 (5 bases). The CDR3 extends over 13 amino acids. The V gene lost 6 bases and the J gene lost 8 bases, with 14 bases spanning the gap. Per the germline V gene, CDR1 is SGHAT and CDR2 is FQNNGV. The CDR3 is CASRSWIRDEQFF. The DNA of the CDR3 is TGTGCCAGCAGGTCCTGGATCAGGGATGAGCAGTTCTTC.

The gene calls are TRBV20-1 and TRBJ2-2; the match to TRBD2 covers 13 bases. The CDR3 extends over 16 amino acids. The V segment lost 3 bases and the J segment 1 base; nucleotides outside the gene matches: 2. The germline CDR1 and CDR2 sequences are DFQATT and SNEGSKA (reference sequence). DNA of the CDR3: TGCAGTGCTAGGACTAGCGGGGGGTGGAACACCGGGGAGCTGTTTTTT. Protein sequence: CSARTSGGWNTGELFF.

This chain links TRBV20-1 with TRBJ2-5; the match to TRBD2 covers 8 bases. The CDR3 consists of 15 residues. Germline V CDR1 and CDR2: DFQATT, SNEGSKA (reference sequence). Germline trimming cut 2 bases from V and 1 base from J; bases unmatched to any gene: 6. CDR3 coding DNA: TGCAGTGCTAGAAAGACGGGAGGGCTCCAAGAGACCCAGTACTTC. Its protein is CSARKTGGLQETQYF.

The chain couples TRBV25-1 to TRBJ2-1; D is uncertain. The CDR3 runs 16 residues. From germline, CDR1 is MGHDK and CDR2 SYGVNS. V dropped 2 bases and J dropped 0 bases, with 11 bases sitting between them. This CDR3 reads CASSERAWGSYNEQFF. The CDR3 coding sequence is TGTGCCAGCAGTGAACGAGCCTGGGGCTCCTACAATGAGCAGTTCTTC.

The rearrangement uses TRBV24-1 and TRBJ2-7, with D tentatively TRBD1 or TRBD2 (5 bases each). This CDR3 has 16 residues. Germline V gives CDR1 KGHDR, CDR2 SFDVKD. With 1 base removed from V and 3 bases from J, the gap between germline ends came to 15 bases. The CDR3 sequence: CATSDFYGTGYYEQYF. DNA for the CDR3: TGTGCCACCAGTGATTTTTACGGGACGGGATACTACGAGCAGTACTTC.

In DNA, the CDR3 is TGCAGCGTTGAAGAACAAGAGACCCAGTACTTC. This sequence encodes CSVEEQETQYF. This chain connects TRBV29-1 to TRBJ2-5; no reliable D call. Per the germline V gene, CDR1 is SQVTM and CDR2 is ANQGSEA. CDR3 length: 11 amino acids. Trimming cost V 0 bases and J 2 bases, with 1 base left between them.

V usage is TRBV6-6 and J usage is TRBJ2-1, with 8 nucleotides matching TRBD2. The ends lost 6 bases at V and 6 bases at J; junction bases unmatched: 10. The germline CDR1 and CDR2 sequences are MNHNY and SVGAGI (reference sequence). The CDR3 is 15 amino acids. For the CDR3, the DNA is TGTGCCAGCAGCCAGGCGCGGGCGGGGGGCAATGAGCAGTTCTTC. Its protein is CASSQARAGGNEQFF.

The rearrangement links TRBV27 to TRBJ2-5; no definite D call. With 6 bases removed from V and 5 bases from J, the gap between germline ends came to 13 bases. Germline CDR1 is MNHEY and CDR2 is SMNVEV (reference sequence). This CDR3 spans 13 amino acids. The CDR3 DNA is TGTGCCAGCAGCCCTAGAAGAGAGGAGACCCAGTACTTC. It is translated as CASSPRREETQYF.

The chain has TRBV9 and TRBJ2-5, with D unresolved. CDR3 length: 14 residues. V lost 0 bases and J lost 6, with 12 bases in between. Germline V gene lookup returns CDR1 SGDLS and CDR2 YYNGEE. CDR3 amino acids: CASSVESVGQTQYF. The CDR3 bases are TGTGCCAGCAGCGTAGAATCTGTGGGTCAGACCCAGTACTTC.

This chain uses TRBV30 with TRBJ2-2; 11 nucleotides match TRBD2. Germline V gene lookup returns CDR1 GTSNPN and CDR2 SVGIG (reference sequence). The CDR3 has 14 residues. The V and J ends lost 3 bases and 5 bases, in that order; junction bases with no gene match: 2. The CDR3 DNA reads as TGTGCCTGGAGGGCTAGCGGGGGGACCGGGGAGCTGTTTTTT. Its protein is CAWRASGGTGELFF.

V usage is TRBV3-1 and J usage is TRBJ2-3, with no clear D. This CDR3 comprises 17 residues. Trimming removed 0 bases at V and 6 bases at J, with 19 bases between. Germline V CDR1 and CDR2: LGHDT, YNNKEL (reference sequence). The CDR3 reads CASSQDCGIDICDTQYF. As DNA, the CDR3 is TGTGCCAGCAGCCAAGATTGTGGCATCGATATATGCGATACGCAGTATTTT.